This T cell receptor beta chain appears in the sequencing data of a study of blood T cell repertoires in COVID-19. Looking at the study overall: T cells, B-cell-depleted T cells, or PBMCs provided the cDNA or gDNA that served as material.

Data came from immunoSEQ multiplex PCR; TCRdb stores just in-frame clones and leaves some out. This repertoire shows approximately 97,000 clones, roughly 86% found once; its top ten account for approximately 20%. Sequencing used peripheral blood. This TCR was sampled from a human donor in a cohort sampled during active COVID-19.

The CDR3 DNA reads as TGTGCCAGCAGCTTAGGGGGCGCCGGGGGTCAGCCCCAGCATTTT. It encodes CASSLGGAGGQPQHF. The chain has TRBV7-2 and TRBJ1-5; a weak D match, TRBD1 (5 bases). V lost 1 base, J lost 6 bases, and 13 bases lay in between. This CDR3 has 15 amino acids. Germline CDR1 and CDR2: SGHTA and FQGNSA. Filled out from reference TRBV7-2 and TRBJ1-5, the complete variable domain reads GAGVSQSPSNKVTEKGKDVELRCDPISGHTALYWYRQSLGQGLEFLIYFQGNSAPDKSGLPSDRFSAERTGGSVSTLTIQRTQQEDSAVYLCASSLGGAGGQPQHFGDGTRLSIL.